These T cell receptor beta chains were read from a single sample in a study of blood T cell repertoires in COVID-19. Measured with immunoSEQ multiplex PCR; TCRdb has only the in-frame clones, and not every one. The sample consists of 75,000 to 95,000 clones, less than 75% of them appearing once. Sample: peripheral blood. The source of these receptors is a woman in her sixties in a cohort sampled during active or convalescent COVID-19. Both conserved end residues are part of each CDR3. The D gene is left open where the match is weak. Some rows mark clone size as missing; the rest say once, few, many or name a class of expanded clone.

j_call: TRBJ1-5; d_call: TRBD1; clone_size: NA; v_call: TRBV19; cdr3_aa: CASSRNRGGNQPQHF; cdr3_nt: TGTGCCAGTAGTCGCAACAGGGGTGGCAATCAGCCCCAGCATTTT
j_call: TRBJ2-1; d_call: TRBD1; clone_size: NA; v_call: TRBV28; cdr3_aa: CASSQRTGRYEQFF; cdr3_nt: TGTGCCAGCAGCCAACGGACAGGGAGGTATGAGCAGTTCTTC
j_call: TRBJ1-1; d_call: NA; clone_size: NA; v_call: TRBV15; cdr3_aa: CATSRDLTVGTEAFF; cdr3_nt: TGTGCCACCAGCAGAGATTTAACAGTTGGTACTGAAGCTTTCTTT
j_call: TRBJ1-6; d_call: NA; clone_size: few; v_call: TRBV6-2/TRBV6-3; cdr3_aa: CASSRPTGGAAPLHF; cdr3_nt: TGTGCCAGCAGCCGACCCACGGGGGGCGCGGCGCCCCTCCACTTT
j_call: TRBJ2-2; d_call: NA; clone_size: once; v_call: TRBV5-6; cdr3_aa: CASSLVLDSNTGELFF; cdr3_nt: TGTGCCAGCAGCTTGGTTCTGGACAGTAACACCGGGGAGCTGTTTTTT
j_call: TRBJ2-2; d_call: TRBD1; clone_size: NA; v_call: TRBV18; cdr3_aa: CASSPLRTGGSTGELFF; cdr3_nt: TGTGCCAGCTCACCACTCAGGACAGGGGGCAGCACCGGGGAGCTGTTTTTT
j_call: TRBJ2-5; d_call: NA; clone_size: few; v_call: TRBV5-5; cdr3_aa: CASSLTGTLYQETQYF; cdr3_nt: TGTGCCAGCAGCTTGACAGGGACATTGTACCAAGAGACCCAGTACTTC
j_call: TRBJ2-2; d_call: TRBD1; clone_size: NA; v_call: TRBV5-1; cdr3_aa: CASSLGTGLNTGELFF; cdr3_nt: TGCGCCAGCAGCTTAGGGACAGGGTTGAACACCGGGGAGCTGTTTTTT
j_call: TRBJ1-1; d_call: NA; clone_size: few; v_call: TRBV5-1; cdr3_aa: CASSLSGQNTEAFF; cdr3_nt: TGCGCCAGCAGCCTAAGTGGACAGAACACTGAAGCTTTCTTT
j_call: TRBJ2-3; d_call: NA; clone_size: NA; v_call: TRBV4-2; cdr3_aa: CASSQDGGIPDTQYF; cdr3_nt: TGTGCCAGCAGCCAAGATGGAGGGATTCCAGATACGCAGTATTTT
j_call: TRBJ1-2; d_call: TRBD1; clone_size: NA; v_call: TRBV19; cdr3_aa: CASSNPGQGNYGYTF; cdr3_nt: TGTGCCAGTAGCAATCCGGGACAGGGGAACTATGGCTACACCTTC
j_call: TRBJ1-5; d_call: TRBD1; clone_size: NA; v_call: TRBV15; cdr3_aa: CATSRVVPGGGQPQHF; cdr3_nt: TGTGCCACCAGCAGAGTGGTGCCAGGGGGAGGTCAGCCCCAGCATTTT
j_call: TRBJ2-3; d_call: TRBD2; clone_size: NA; v_call: TRBV9; cdr3_aa: CASSVTGTSLNTQYF; cdr3_nt: TGTGCCAGCAGCGTGACCGGGACTAGCTTAAATACGCAGTATTTT
j_call: TRBJ1-5; d_call: TRBD1; clone_size: NA; v_call: TRBV19; cdr3_aa: CASVDRENQPQHF; cdr3_nt: TGTGCCAGCGTGGACAGGGAGAATCAGCCCCAGCATTTT
j_call: TRBJ1-1; d_call: NA; clone_size: few; v_call: TRBV7-9; cdr3_aa: CASSSTGHSEAFF; cdr3_nt: TGTGCCAGCTCATCGACAGGTCACTCTGAAGCTTTCTTT
j_call: TRBJ2-1; d_call: TRBD2; clone_size: few; v_call: TRBV7-2; cdr3_aa: CASSLGLAESNEQFF; cdr3_nt: TGTGCCAGCAGCTTAGGGCTAGCGGAGTCCAATGAGCAGTTCTTC
j_call: TRBJ1-2; d_call: NA; clone_size: NA; v_call: TRBV3-1/TRBV3-2; cdr3_aa: CASSPTRGDHYGYTF; cdr3_nt: TGTGCCAGCAGCCCCACCCGAGGCGATCACTATGGCTACACCTTC
j_call: TRBJ2-5; d_call: TRBD1; clone_size: NA; v_call: TRBV7-2; cdr3_aa: CASRDTFGTGARETQYF; cdr3_nt: TGTGCCAGCAGGGACACCTTCGGGACAGGGGCCAGGGAGACCCAGTACTTC
j_call: TRBJ1-2; d_call: NA; clone_size: NA; v_call: TRBV2; cdr3_aa: CASRQGTYGYTF; cdr3_nt: TGTGCCAGCAGGCAGGGTACCTATGGCTACACCTTC
j_call: TRBJ2-3; d_call: NA; clone_size: NA; v_call: TRBV5-1; cdr3_aa: CASSLGGAVTDTQYF; cdr3_nt: TGCGCCAGCAGCTTGGGGGGAGCTGTCACAGATACGCAGTATTTT